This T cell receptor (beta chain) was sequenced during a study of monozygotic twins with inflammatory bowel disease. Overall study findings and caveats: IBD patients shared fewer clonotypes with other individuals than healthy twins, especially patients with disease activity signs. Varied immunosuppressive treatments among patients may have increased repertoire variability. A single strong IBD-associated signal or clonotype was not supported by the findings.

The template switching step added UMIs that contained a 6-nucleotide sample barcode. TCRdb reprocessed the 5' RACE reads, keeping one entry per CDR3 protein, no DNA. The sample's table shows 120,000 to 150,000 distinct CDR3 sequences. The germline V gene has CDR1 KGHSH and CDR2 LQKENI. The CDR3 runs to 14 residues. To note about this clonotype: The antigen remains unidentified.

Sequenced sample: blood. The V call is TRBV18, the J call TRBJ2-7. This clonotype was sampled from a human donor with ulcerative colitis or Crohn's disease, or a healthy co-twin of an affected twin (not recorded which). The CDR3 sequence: CASSPGVSSYEQYF.